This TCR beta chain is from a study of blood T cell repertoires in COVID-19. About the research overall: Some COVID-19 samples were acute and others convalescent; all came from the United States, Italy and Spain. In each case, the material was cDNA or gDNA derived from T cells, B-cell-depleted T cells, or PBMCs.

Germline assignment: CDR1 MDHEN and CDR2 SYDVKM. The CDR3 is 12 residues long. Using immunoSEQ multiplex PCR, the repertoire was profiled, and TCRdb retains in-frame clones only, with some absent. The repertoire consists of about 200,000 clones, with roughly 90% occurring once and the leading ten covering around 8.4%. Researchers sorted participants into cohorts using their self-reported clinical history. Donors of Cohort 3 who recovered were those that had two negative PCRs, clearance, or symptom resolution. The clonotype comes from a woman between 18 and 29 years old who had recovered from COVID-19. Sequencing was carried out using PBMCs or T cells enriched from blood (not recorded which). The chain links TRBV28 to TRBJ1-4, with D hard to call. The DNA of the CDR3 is TGTGCTGCTCGAGTGAGGAATGAAAAACTGTTTTTT. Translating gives CAARVRNEKLFF. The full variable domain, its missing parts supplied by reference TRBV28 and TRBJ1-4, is DVKVTQSSRYLVKRTGEKVFLECVQDMDHENMFWYRQDPGLGLRLIYFSYDVKMKEKGDIPEGYSVSREKKERFSLILESASTNQTSMYLCAARVRNEKLFFGSGTQLSVL.